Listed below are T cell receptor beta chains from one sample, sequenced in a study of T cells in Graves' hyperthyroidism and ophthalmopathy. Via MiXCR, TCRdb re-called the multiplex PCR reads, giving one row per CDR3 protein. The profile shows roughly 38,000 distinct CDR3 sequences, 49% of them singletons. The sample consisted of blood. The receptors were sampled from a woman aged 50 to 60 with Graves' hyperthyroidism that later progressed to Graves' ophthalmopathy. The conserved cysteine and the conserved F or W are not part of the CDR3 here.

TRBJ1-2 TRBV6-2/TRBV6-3 ASSYHQTGNYGYT
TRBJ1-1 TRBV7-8 ASSPRGVQNTEAF
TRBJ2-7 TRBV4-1 ASSQDISRQGSHEQY
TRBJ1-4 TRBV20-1 SAREIRDIHEKLF
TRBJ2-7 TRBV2 ASSVGQNYEQY
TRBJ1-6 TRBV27 ASSSIYNSPLH
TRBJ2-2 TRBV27 ASSLTSRGGLTGELF
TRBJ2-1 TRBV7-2 ASSSDTDTQF
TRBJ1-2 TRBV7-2 ASTRRGDQGAFYYGYT
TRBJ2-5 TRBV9 ASSASEETQY
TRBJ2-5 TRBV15 ATSHYGRETQY
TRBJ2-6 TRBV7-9 ASSLLGRYTFGSGTNVLT
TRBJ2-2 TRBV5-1 ASSRAPNTGELF
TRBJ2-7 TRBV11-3 ASSLDSGGFSYEQY
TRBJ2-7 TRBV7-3 ASSLTGGEQY
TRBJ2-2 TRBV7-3 ASSLKSPAAQTNTGELF
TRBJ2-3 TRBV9 ACTPSTDTQY
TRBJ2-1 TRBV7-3 ASSLMGEVSNEQF
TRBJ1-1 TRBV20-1 SAPGTSGTLEAF
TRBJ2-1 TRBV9 ASSVALGGSYNEQF